The clone carrying this T cell receptor (beta chain) turned up a few times. Its antigen is as yet unknown. Via MiXCR, TCRdb re-called the RT-PCR reads, giving one row per CDR3 protein. The repertoire holds about 500,000 distinct CDR3 sequences, with 16% as singletons. Germline loops: CDR1 SGDLS, CDR2 YYNGEE. This CDR3 is 16 amino acids long. Trimming cost V 0 bases and J 0 bases, with 10 bases left between them. This sample was included in a study of response to subunit inactivated influenza vaccine. Points from the study as a whole: Researchers suggested that each seasonal influenza vaccination recruits few new T cells.

The receptor was isolated from a man aged 50-75 years who received an inactivated influenza vaccine. Sequences were derived from CD4+ T cells sorted from PBMCs, sampled about 23 months after vaccination. The chain joins TRBV9 to TRBJ2-1; tentative D call: TRBD2 (5 bases). CDR3 DNA: TGTGCCAGCAGCGTAGTTGGACTTAGCTCCTACAATGAGCAGTTCTTC. It specifies CASSVVGLSSYNEQFF.